The 8 T cell receptor beta chains below come from one sample, sequenced in a study of beta chain features in type 1 diabetes. Findings and caveats of the study: Significant though moderate, a shortening of TCRB CDR3s appeared in all four CD4+ subsets of Type 1 diabetes patients.

Their target antigens are unknown. The investigators reverse transcribed all of the isolated RNA, so they sequenced expressed TCRB transcripts. The table came from immunoSEQ multiplex PCR; TCRdb's copy has only in-frame clones and leaves some out. The profile shows 160,000 or so clones, roughly 60% of them singletons. The sequencing input was naive CD4+ T cells from blood. The origin of the receptors is a man aged 25-45 years with type 1 diabetes.

The V gene is TRBV29-1, the J gene TRBJ1-1; D gene ambiguous. Germline CDR1 and CDR2: SQVTM and ANQGSEA. This CDR3 has 11 residues. Trimming cost V 3 bases and J 4 bases, with 6 bases left between them. The CDR3 nucleotides read TGCAGCGTTGAGGTTAGCACTGAAGCTTTCTTT. It encodes CSVEVSTEAFF. The whole variable domain, filled in from reference TRBV29-1 and TRBJ1-1, reads SAVISQKPSRDICQRGTSLTIQCQVDSQVTMMFWYRQQPGQSLTLIATANQGSEATYESGFVIDKFPISRPNLTFSTLTVSNMSPEDSSIYLCSVEVSTEAFFGQGTRLTVV.

This clone occurred a few times. The rearrangement uses TRBV30 and TRBJ2-7; 10 bases fit TRBD1. Germline loops: CDR1 GTSNPN, CDR2 SVGIG (reference sequence). Trimming removed 3 bases from V and 8 bases from J; junction bases left unmatched: 7. The CDR3 has 13 residues. In DNA, the CDR3 is TGTGCCTGGAGCCCGGGACAGGGGCCTAAGCAGTACTTC. As protein: CAWSPGQGPKQYF.

The rearrangement joins TRBV15 to TRBJ1-5; no clear D gene. The CDR3 has 15 amino acids. The V and J ends lost 0 bases and 2 bases respectively, with 8 bases between them. Per the germline V gene, CDR1 is LNHNV and CDR2 is YYDKDF (reference sequence). In DNA, the CDR3 is TGTGCCACCAGCAGAGACCAGACACGCAATCAGCCCCAGCATTTT. Its translation is CATSRDQTRNQPQHF.

The chain has TRBV29-1 and TRBJ2-1; 13 bases are a match to TRBD2. The CDR3 is made up of 18 amino acids. Trimming at V came to 1 base and at J to 0 bases, leaving 6 bases not matched to a gene. Germline V gene data show CDR1 as SQVTM and CDR2 as ANQGSEA. CDR3 sequence (DNA): TGCAGCGTTGAAGCCGGACTAGCGGGGGTTCGCTCCTACAATGAGCAGTTCTTC. It encodes CSVEAGLAGVRSYNEQFF.

The gene calls are TRBV2 and TRBJ2-3; no clear D gene. This CDR3 is 12 amino acids long. The V end lost 4 bases, the J end lost 3 bases, and 5 bases lay between the germline ends. Germline CDR1 and CDR2: SNHLY and FYNNEI. CDR3 amino acids: CASSAGTDTQYF. The CDR3 DNA follows: TGTGCCAGCAGTGCTGGAACAGATACGCAGTATTTT.

The chain carries TRBV11-2 and TRBJ2-5; D remains ambiguous. The CDR3 is made up of 12 amino acids. V shed 2 bases and J shed 3 bases, with 4 bases lying between them. Per the germline V gene, CDR1 is SGHAT and CDR2 is FQNNGV. The CDR3 region is CASSLSEETQYF. CDR3 DNA sequence: TGTGCCAGCAGCTTATCGGAAGAGACCCAGTACTTC.

The gene calls are TRBV7-2 and TRBJ2-3; D remains unclear. Per germline, CDR1 SGHTA and CDR2 FQGNSA. V gave up 5 bases and J gave up 6 bases, with 9 bases separating them. The CDR3 spans 12 residues. The DNA for the CDR3 is TGTGCCAGCAGCCGGCCCGCGGATACGCAGTATTTT. Amino acid sequence: CASSRPADTQYF. The full variable domain, its missing parts supplied by reference TRBV7-2 and TRBJ2-3, is GAGVSQSPSNKVTEKGKDVELRCDPISGHTALYWYRQSLGQGLEFLIYFQGNSAPDKSGLPSDRFSAERTGGSVSTLTIQRTQQEDSAVYLCASSRPADTQYFGPGTRLTVL.

The V and J genes are TRBV7-2 and TRBJ2-7; 9 bases are a match to TRBD1. The V segment lost 1 base and the J segment 0 bases; nucleotides outside the gene matches: 1. Germline CDR1 is SGHTA and CDR2 is FQGNSA. CDR3 size: 15 residues. The CDR3 DNA reads TGTGCCAGCAGCTTAGACAGGGGGCCCTCCTACGAGCAGTACTTC. Amino acids: CASSLDRGPSYEQYF.